A selection of T cell receptor beta chains follows, all from one sample in a study of T cells after yellow fever vaccination. TCRdb itself ran the 5' RACE reads through MiXCR, one entry per CDR3 protein. The data show 300,000 to 350,000 distinct CDR3 sequences, 9.5% to 12% seen once. The source was CD4+ T cells sorted from PBMCs, collected 45 days after the yellow fever booster vaccination. The receptors were gathered from a young man who received the YFV17D yellow fever vaccine. CDR3s include the opening cysteine and the closing phenylalanine or tryptophan. A D gene is named only where the DNA matches it firmly. A row's size may be missing; if present it is once, few, many or a size class.

NA,TRBV28,TRBJ1-5,few,TGTGCCAGCCATAGGGGTTCGATTCAGCCCCAGCATTTT,CASHRGSIQPQHF
TRBD1,TRBV6-1,TRBJ1-1,few,TGTGCCAGCCACAGGGGGCCAGGCACTGAAGCTTTCTTT,CASHRGPGTEAFF
NA,TRBV4-3,TRBJ2-3,few,TGCGCCAGCAGCCTGAGGGTAGGGGGCACAGATACGCAGTATTTT,CASSLRVGGTDTQYF
NA,TRBV4-3,TRBJ2-1,many,TGCGCCAGCAGCCAAGATAGCACTGAGCAGTTCTTC,CASSQDSTEQFF
NA,TRBV2,TRBJ1-5,few,TGTGCCAGCAGTGAGCAGGTCCCTAATCAGCCCCAGCATTTT,CASSEQVPNQPQHF
NA,TRBV24-1,TRBJ2-5,few,TGTGCCACCAGTGGCGAGGCCCCGGGTAAGGAAGAGACCCAGTACTTC,CATSGEAPGKEETQYF
NA,TRBV29-1,TRBJ2-5,few,TGCAGCGTTGCCCCCTCGACTAGCCAAGAGACCCAGTACTTC,CSVAPSTSQETQYF
TRBD2,TRBV15,TRBJ2-5,NA,TGTGCCACCACTCCCCACCTTGGGGGGGTAGGAGAGACCCAGTACTTC,CATTPHLGGVGETQYF
NA,TRBV6-6,TRBJ2-3,NA,TGTGCCAGCAGTTATTTTGGTACAGATACGCAGTATTTT,CASSYFGTDTQYF
NA,TRBV25-1,TRBJ1-2,few,TGTGCCAGCAGTGCCGGACAGCGGAATGGCTACACCTTC,CASSAGQRNGYTF
NA,TRBV6-1,TRBJ1-1,NA,TGTGCCAGCAGTGAAGTGAGGGGGGAAACTGAAGCTTTCTTT,CASSEVRGETEAFF
TRBD2,TRBV3-1,TRBJ2-1,few,TGTGCCAGCAGCCACCAACTAGCGGGGGCTAGTAGTGAGCAGTTCTTC,CASSHQLAGASSEQFF
TRBD2,TRBV4-3,TRBJ2-5,many,TGCGCCAGCAGCCTCGTACGGGGGGGGGAGACCCAGTACTTC,CASSLVRGGETQYF
NA,TRBV5-1,TRBJ1-4,NA,TGCGCCAGCAGCTTGTCCGGTGCAACTAATGAAAAACTGTTTTTT,CASSLSGATNEKLFF
TRBD2,TRBV7-9,TRBJ2-5,few,TGTGCCAGCAGCGCGGGCCTAGCGGGGGGGCGAGAGACCCAGTACTTC,CASSAGLAGGRETQYF
NA,TRBV4-3,TRBJ1-5,NA,TGCGCCAGCAGCCAAGCATGGAGCAATCAGCCCCAGCATTTT,CASSQAWSNQPQHF
NA,TRBV5-1,TRBJ2-5,many,TGCGCCAGCAGCTTGGGACTAGGAGAGACCCAGTACTTC,CASSLGLGETQYF
TRBD2,TRBV7-3,TRBJ2-1,many,TGTGCCAGCAGCTTAATAGGACTAGCGGGGGTCAATGAGCAGTTCTTC,CASSLIGLAGVNEQFF
NA,TRBV5-1,TRBJ2-1,many,TGCGCCAGCAGCTTGGAGGGACTTGGTGAGCAGTTCTTC,CASSLEGLGEQFF
NA,TRBV5-1,TRBJ2-2,NA,TGCGCCAGCAGCACGGGACAAGCCCGAGCCGGGGAGCTGTTTTTT,CASSTGQARAGELFF
NA,TRBV29-1,TRBJ2-3,NA,TGCAGCGTTGTGACCCCGATCTCACCCACAGATACGCAGTATTTT,CSVVTPISPTDTQYF
NA,TRBV12-3/TRBV12-4,TRBJ1-1,NA,TGTGCCAGCAGTTTCACAGGGTTTGGCACTGAAGCTTTCTTT,CASSFTGFGTEAFF
TRBD2,TRBV6-2/TRBV6-3,TRBJ2-1,many,TGTGCCAGCGGGGGACTAGCGGGGGGGCGGTCCTACAATGAGCAGTTCTTC,CASGGLAGGRSYNEQFF
NA,TRBV5-1,TRBJ1-4,NA,TGCGCCAGCAGCTTGGCGACAATGGGTGAAAAACTGTTTTTT,CASSLATMGEKLFF
TRBD1,TRBV12-3/TRBV12-4,TRBJ1-1,few,TGTGCCAGCAGCGGGACAGGGAATATGTACACTGAAGCTTTCTTT,CASSGTGNMYTEAFF
TRBD1,TRBV29-1,TRBJ2-1,NA,TGCAGCGTTGTCGGACAGGGTTTCTACAATGAGCAGTTCTTC,CSVVGQGFYNEQFF
NA,TRBV7-2,TRBJ1-3,NA,TGTGCCAGCAGGCCAAATACCGCGGGACTAACCAATTTT,CASRPNTAGLTNF
NA,TRBV10-3,TRBJ2-7,few,TGTGCCATCAGACCGACAGAGACCTACGAGCAGTACTTC,CAIRPTETYEQYF
NA,TRBV6-5,TRBJ1-1,few,TGTGCCAGCAGTTACGGGGGGATTGTGACTGAAGCTTTCTTT,CASSYGGIVTEAFF
TRBD1,TRBV5-1,TRBJ2-3,few,TGCGCCAGCAGCCCGGACAGGATAGATACGCAGTATTTT,CASSPDRIDTQYF
NA,TRBV6-5,TRBJ1-5,NA,TGTGCCAGCAGTTACTCGAAGGGTCAGCCCCAGCATTTT,CASSYSKGQPQHF
NA,TRBV28,TRBJ1-5,NA,TGTGCCAGCAGTTTGGGGACATCCTATCAGCCCCAGCATTTT,CASSLGTSYQPQHF
NA,TRBV18,TRBJ1-6,NA,TGTGCCAGCTCACCGAACCCTCCAGGGGATTCATCACCCCTCCACTTT,CASSPNPPGDSSPLHF
TRBD1,TRBV7-4,TRBJ1-1,few,TGTGCCAGCCCTGTTGGGGACAGGGTAACGGCGAACACTGAAGCTTTCTTT,CASPVGDRVTANTEAFF
TRBD1,TRBV12-3/TRBV12-4,TRBJ2-7,many,TGTGCCAGCAGTCCCAGGACAGGGCTCTACGAGCAGTACTTC,CASSPRTGLYEQYF
TRBD2,TRBV18,TRBJ2-3,few,TGTGCCAGCTCACCCTCTCGAGCGGGGGGAACAGATACGCAGTATTTT,CASSPSRAGGTDTQYF
TRBD2,TRBV7-3,TRBJ2-1,NA,TGTGCCAGCAGCTTAACGTTCTCAAGCGGGGTCTACAATGAGCAGTTCTTC,CASSLTFSSGVYNEQFF
TRBD1,TRBV14,TRBJ1-3,NA,TGTGCCAGCAGCAAACAGGGGGCCTCTGGAAACACCATATATTTT,CASSKQGASGNTIYF
NA,TRBV10-3,TRBJ1-5,NA,TGTGCCATCAGCGGGGACAATCAGCCCCAGCATTTT,CAISGDNQPQHF
NA,TRBV6-5,TRBJ1-6,NA,TGTGCCAGCAGTTACTGGGAATCCTATAATTCACCCCTCCACTTT,CASSYWESYNSPLHF
NA,TRBV28,TRBJ2-4,NA,TGTGCCAGCAGGACACTAGCCAAAAACATTCAGTACTTC,CASRTLAKNIQYF
TRBD2,TRBV6-5,TRBJ2-3,few,TGTGCCAGCAGTTTGGGCGGGGGGGCCTTTACAGATACGCAGTATTTT,CASSLGGGAFTDTQYF